The present TCR beta chain was sequenced within a study of blood T cell repertoires in COVID-19. This CDR3 region has 14 residues. CDR1 SGHNT and CDR2 YENEEA come from the germline V gene. Trimming cost V 1 base and J 7 bases; bases outside gene matches: 2. Source study methods: For nucleated cells, counts were estimated from reference gene primer amplification. TCRdb keeps only in-frame clones here, not all; method: immunoSEQ multiplex PCR. V and J calls and clone size are as listed in that table; D and trimming were resolved from the DNA. The table has 60,000 to 85,000 clones, just over 85% seen once; the top ten hold 1.5% to 2.5%.

Input material: peripheral blood. This clonotype was obtained from an elderly woman with active or convalescent COVID-19. The V and J genes are TRBV11-3 and TRBJ2-1, with 9 bases aligning to TRBD2. Written as DNA, the CDR3 is TGTGCCAGCAGCTTAGGCGGGGGGGCTAATGAGCAGTTCTTC. Encoded protein: CASSLGGGANEQFF.